The 22 T cell receptor beta chains presented below share a single source sample, sequenced in a study of Tregs in tolerant kidney transplant recipients. Antigens for these TCRs are unknown. The protocol was immunoSEQ multiplex PCR, while the TCRdb copy is restricted to in-frame clones and leaves out a portion. Of some 18,000 clones in the sample, about 71% were seen once. Sequenced material: Tregs from blood cultured with allogeneic cells. The receptors here all came from a human donor in good health.

The gene calls are TRBV11-3 and TRBJ1-1, with TRBD1 matching 8 bases. CDR1 SGHNT and CDR2 YENEEA come from the germline V gene. The CDR3 has 16 residues. V was clipped by 5 bases and J by 5 bases; unmatched bases: 13. The CDR3 here is CASSPTGKTGATEAFF. The CDR3 region has the DNA TGTGCCAGCAGCCCAACCGGCAAGACAGGGGCTACTGAAGCTTTCTTT.

This clone was observed a single time. The chain recombines TRBV5-1 with TRBJ2-2, with a possible D match to TRBD2 (5 bases). CDR1 SGHRS and CDR2 YFSETQ come from the germline V gene. V was shortened by 2 bases and J by 2 bases, with 16 bases between the two germline ends. This CDR3 has 17 residues. The CDR3 region is CASSFGMGFPNTGELFF. Here the CDR3 DNA reads TGCGCCAGCAGCTTCGGGATGGGGTTCCCCAACACCGGGGAGCTGTTTTTT.

The chain recombines TRBV29-1 with TRBJ1-4, with D perhaps TRBD1 (5 bases). CDR1 and CDR2 (germline): SQVTM, ANQGSEA. V dropped 8 bases and J dropped 8 bases, with 18 bases sitting between them. The CDR3 runs 13 residues. The CDR3 region is CSSHSPGDEKLFF. In DNA, the CDR3 is TGCAGCTCCCACAGCCCCGGGGACGAAAAACTGTTTTTT.

The chain recombines TRBV10-2 with TRBJ1-2; the D is unclear. Deletions cut 2 bases from V and 5 bases from J, with 9 bases between. The V gene's germline CDR1 is WSHSY and CDR2 SAAADI. This CDR3 comprises 13 residues. CDR3 bases: TGCGCCAGCAGTGAGACAGATAGTTATGGCTACACCTTC. The encoded protein is CASSETDSYGYTF.

J is TRBJ2-3 and V is TRBV19; the match to TRBD2 covers 10 bases. This CDR3 comprises 14 residues. J gave up 10 bases and V 5 bases, and 9 bases lay outside the gene matches. From germline, CDR1 is LNHDA and CDR2 SQIVND (reference sequence). The DNA of the CDR3 is TGTGCCAGTAGTGTTAGCGGGGGGCGGGCGTCGCAGTATTTT. Translation gives CASSVSGGRASQYF. The entire variable domain, with the rest obtained from reference TRBV19 and TRBJ2-3, is as follows: DGGITQSPKYLFRKEGQNVTLSCEQNLNHDAMYWYRQDPGQGLRLIYYSQIVNDFQKGDIAEGYSVSREKKESFPLTVTSAQKNPTAFYLCASSVSGGRASQYFGPGTRLTVL.

This sequence joins TRBV6-5 and TRBJ1-5, with D perhaps TRBD1 (6 bases). Germline V gene lookup returns CDR1 MNHEY and CDR2 SVGAGI. Trimming cost V 5 bases and J 5 bases, with 7 bases left between them. This CDR3 contains 12 residues. The CDR3 DNA sequence: TGTGCCAGCAGTCACAGGGATCAGCCCCAGCATTTT. Protein product: CASSHRDQPQHF.

This clone turned up a few times. The chain couples TRBV18 to TRBJ2-7; D is possibly TRBD2 (6 bases). The V end lost 5 bases, the J end lost 6 bases, and 14 bases lay between the germline ends. The CDR3 spans 13 residues. The germline V gene encodes CDR1 KGHSH and CDR2 LQKENI. The CDR3 reads CASSAKGGTEQYF. The CDR3 bases are TGTGCCAGCTCAGCAAAGGGAGGAACCGAGCAGTACTTC.

The chain links TRBV5-1 to TRBJ1-3, with 9 bases aligning to TRBD1. CDR1 and CDR2 (germline): SGHRS, YFSETQ. The junction had 9 bases not matched to a gene; V was cut back by 5 bases and J by 12 bases. This CDR3 region has 13 residues. CDR3: CASSLTGTGFIYF. DNA of the CDR3: TGCGCCAGCAGTTTGACCGGGACAGGGTTCATATATTTT.

The chain is built from TRBV27 and TRBJ2-7, with D hard to call. The germline V gene has CDR1 MNHEY and CDR2 SMNVEV (reference sequence). V lost 1 base and J lost 6, with 13 bases in between. There are 14 residues in the CDR3. CDR3 sequence (DNA): TGTGCCAGCAGTTTATTGGGCAGGTTTCGCGAGCAGTACTTC. Translated: CASSLLGRFREQYF.

V and J are TRBV19 and TRBJ2-3; D gene ambiguous. CDR1 and CDR2 from the germline V gene are LNHDA and SQIVND (reference sequence). Trimming stripped 4 bases from V and 1 base from J, with 15 bases between. There are 16 residues in the CDR3. The CDR3 spells CASSNPLSGGTDTQYF. The DNA for the CDR3 is TGTGCCAGTAGTAACCCCCTTTCTGGCGGCACAGATACGCAGTATTTT. Together with reference TRBV19 and TRBJ2-3, the CDR3 gives the full variable domain: DGGITQSPKYLFRKEGQNVTLSCEQNLNHDAMYWYRQDPGQGLRLIYYSQIVNDFQKGDIAEGYSVSREKKESFPLTVTSAQKNPTAFYLCASSNPLSGGTDTQYFGPGTRLTVL.

This clone was detected only once. The J gene is TRBJ2-1, the V gene TRBV4-1; D not resolved. Per the germline V gene, CDR1 is MGHRA and CDR2 is YSYEKL. CDR3 length: 13 amino acids. V lost 1 base to trimming and J lost 11 bases, with 12 bases between them. CDR3 residues: CASSQGLVAKQFF. CDR3 bases: TGCGCCAGCAGCCAAGGGCTAGTTGCCAAGCAGTTCTTC.

This clone was seen only a few times. The rearrangement links TRBV9 to TRBJ2-1; possibly TRBD2 for D (5 bases). Trimming took 0 bases from V and 2 from J, leaving 9 bases between them. This CDR3 spans 15 amino acids. Germline V gene lookup returns CDR1 SGDLS and CDR2 YYNGEE. The CDR3 spells CASSVDGNPYNEQFF. The CDR3 DNA reads as TGTGCCAGCAGCGTAGACGGGAACCCCTACAATGAGCAGTTCTTC.

The table lists this clone with a few counts. CDR3 in amino acids: CASSLSAGELFF. CDR3 bases: TGTGCCAGCAGCTTATCGGCCGGGGAGCTGTTTTTT. The rearrangement links TRBV7-9 to TRBJ2-2, with no clear D. Per germline, CDR1 SEHNR and CDR2 FQNEAQ (reference sequence). CDR3 length: 12 amino acids. Between the trimmed V and J ends, which lost 2 bases and 6 bases, there was a span of 4 bases.

This clone has a handful of counts. This chain links TRBV15 with TRBJ2-5; 12 positions agree with TRBD2. The CDR3 length is 16 residues. CDR1 LNHNV and CDR2 YYDKDF come from the germline V gene (reference sequence). Trimming removed 0 bases from V and 7 bases from J; junction bases left unmatched: 6. As DNA, the CDR3 is TGTGCCACCAGCAGAGACCCTAGCGGGGGGGCGGGGACCCAGTACTTC. Its protein product is CATSRDPSGGAGTQYF.

The V call is TRBV6-5, the J call TRBJ1-6; D is uncertain. Germline loops: CDR1 MNHEY, CDR2 SVGAGI. V lost 2 bases to trimming and J lost 9 bases, with 14 bases between them. CDR3 length equals 15 residues. This CDR3 reads CASSYLDTLTSPLHF. For the CDR3, the DNA is TGTGCCAGCAGTTACCTAGACACGTTGACTTCACCCCTCCACTTT.

The chain recombines TRBV6-5 with TRBJ1-2, with 7 bases aligning to TRBD1. CDR1 is MNHEY and CDR2 is SVGAGI in the germline V gene. CDR3 length: 15 residues. V was pared by 8 bases and J by 5 bases, with 14 bases of the junction left unmatched. CDR3 nucleotide sequence: TGTGCCAGCTGTCGGACAGGATTAACCCCTTATGGCTACACCTTC. As protein: CASCRTGLTPYGYTF.

The rearrangement joins TRBV10-1 to TRBJ1-6; D gene ambiguous. V gave up 11 bases and J gave up 0 bases, with 14 bases separating them. The CDR3 spans 15 residues. The germline gives CDR1 WNHNN, CDR2 SYGVQD (reference sequence). CDR3 sequence: CAVNKDSSYNSPLHF. CDR3 bases: TGCGCCGTTAACAAGGATAGCTCCTATAATTCACCCCTCCACTTT.

CDR3 coding DNA: TGTGCCACCCAGGCGCGGGAGAATTCGAATCAGCCCCAGCATTTT. Its translation: CATQARENSNQPQHF. This chain uses TRBV10-3 with TRBJ1-5; no definite D call. V was cut by 10 bases and J by 4 bases, with 20 bases left in between. Per germline, CDR1 ENHRY and CDR2 SYGVKD. The CDR3 has 15 residues.

In its sample, this clone ranks as medium-sized. The J gene is TRBJ2-5, the V gene TRBV6-6; either TRBD1 or TRBD2 may supply D (7 bases each). Looked up from germline, CDR1 is MNHNY and CDR2 is SVGAGI (reference sequence). The CDR3 covers 12 residues. V was clipped by 8 bases and J by 5 bases, with 12 bases between them. CDR3: CASGRGRETQYF. The CDR3 DNA follows: TGTGCCAGCGGGAGGGGGCGGGAGACCCAGTACTTC.

Concerning this clone: At the DNA level, this CDR3 is encoded by other sequences in the same sample as well. The chain carries TRBV18 and TRBJ2-5, with TRBD1 matching over 10 bases. This CDR3 comprises 16 residues. Germline-derived CDR1 and CDR2 are KGHSH and LQKENI. V was clipped by 4 bases and J by 5 bases; unmatched bases: 10. CDR3 nucleotide sequence: TGTGCCAGCTCACGTACCGGGACAGGGGCTCAGGAGACCCAGTACTTC. Its protein product is CASSRTGTGAQETQYF.

V is TRBV27 and J is TRBJ2-1; D call uncertain. The CDR3 has 14 amino acids. V was pared by 1 base and J by 6 bases, with 10 bases between. CDR1 is MNHEY, CDR2 SMNVEV, per germline (reference sequence). This chain's CDR3 is CASSLFRRSNEQFF. Written as DNA, the CDR3 is TGTGCCAGCAGTTTATTTCGCAGGTCCAATGAGCAGTTCTTC.

The V call is TRBV5-1, the J call TRBJ1-4, with 8 nucleotides matching TRBD1. CDR3 length: 15 residues. Germline trimming cut 4 bases from V and 7 bases from J; bases unmatched to any gene: 9. CDR1 SGHRS and CDR2 YFSETQ come from the germline V gene. This CDR3 is CASSRSTGGVEKLFF. The CDR3 DNA is TGCGCCAGCAGCCGATCCACAGGGGGAGTTGAAAAACTGTTTTTT.